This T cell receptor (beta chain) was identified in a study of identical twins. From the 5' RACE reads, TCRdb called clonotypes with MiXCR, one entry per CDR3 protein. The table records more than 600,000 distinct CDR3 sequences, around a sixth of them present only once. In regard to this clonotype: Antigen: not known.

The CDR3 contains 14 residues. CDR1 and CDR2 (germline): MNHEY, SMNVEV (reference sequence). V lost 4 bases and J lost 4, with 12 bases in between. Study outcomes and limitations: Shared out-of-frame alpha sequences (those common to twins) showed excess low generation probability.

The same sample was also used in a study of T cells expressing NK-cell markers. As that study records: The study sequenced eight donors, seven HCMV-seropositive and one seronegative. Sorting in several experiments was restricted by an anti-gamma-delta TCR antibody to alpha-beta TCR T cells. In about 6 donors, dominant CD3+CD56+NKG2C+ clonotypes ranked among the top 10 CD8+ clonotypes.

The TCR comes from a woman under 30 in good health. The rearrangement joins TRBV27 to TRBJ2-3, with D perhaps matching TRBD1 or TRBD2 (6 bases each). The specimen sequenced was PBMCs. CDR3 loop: CASSSRGHADTQYF. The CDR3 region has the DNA TGTGCCAGCAGTTCCCGGGGGCATGCAGATACGCAGTATTTT.